Listed here is a single TCR beta chain. No cognate antigen has been identified for it. No base quality information exists; no much larger clone differs at one position. The sample comes from a study of CD4 T cell repertoires in COVID-19 listed by TCRdb under 2021. Notes on the research overall: To analyze cross-reactivity, the CFSE-low cells were expanded with IL-2 for over eight days and then labeled again and restimulated with spike proteins from other coronaviruses. The study characterized naturally processed CD4+ T cell responses to SARS-CoV-2 spike and nucleoprotein in COVID-19-recovered individuals, using TCR Vbeta sequencing to assess clonal composition. In three recovered individuals, the TCR Vbeta repertoire of SARS-CoV-2-reactive T cells was analyzed at the subset level.

Uncultured memory T cell samples were sequenced directly after ex vivo isolation. CD4+ total memory, central memory, effector memory and circulating T follicular helper cells were isolated from peripheral blood mononuclear cells. From the cysteine up to the phenylalanine, the CDR3 has a length of 12 residues. Kept here is only the CDR3 DNA, which spans 36 bases and is read in frame from base 1. According to the germline V gene, CDR1 reads MGHDK and CDR2 reads SYGVNS. V is pared back by 6 bases and J by 5 bases, with 10 bases lying between the germline termini. Receptors were amplified or captured by the immunoSEQ multiplex PCR assay. As for the original processing: Repertoire overlap between subsets was quantified using the Chao-Jaccard similarity index and counts of shared clonotypes. Drawn from immuneACCESS, this table holds only the in-frame rearrangements with V and J called that TCRdb kept. Clones are partly lost; checked studies trace under half to an unresolved V gene and leave the rest unexplained. That table gives V, J and clone size, and the DNA gave D and trimming. In all, the sample holds about 24,000 clones, and approximately 93% of those were seen once. 0.66% of the sample is held by the ten biggest clonotypes.

Summary of the overall study and its limitations: Between about 6 and 28% of SARS-CoV-2 clonotypes were also detected in SARS-CoV and/or HKU1 spike-stimulated secondary cultures, consistent with cross-reactivity. Several of the most expanded SARS-CoV-2-reactive clonotypes were shared between two or all three memory subsets, suggesting intraclonal diversification.

The source material was circulating follicular helper CD4+ T cells (cTfh) from blood, sampled before the COVID-19 pandemic. The label giving this sample's cell subset or site can be read as: circulating T follicular helper cells. The origin of this receptor is a human donor who had COVID-19. The rearranged segments are TRBV25-1 and TRBJ2-5; perhaps TRBD1 is the D gene, with 5 bases matching. The DNA is TGTGCCAGCAGCGCAGGGATGGAGACCCAGTACTTC. It codes for CASSAGMETQYF.